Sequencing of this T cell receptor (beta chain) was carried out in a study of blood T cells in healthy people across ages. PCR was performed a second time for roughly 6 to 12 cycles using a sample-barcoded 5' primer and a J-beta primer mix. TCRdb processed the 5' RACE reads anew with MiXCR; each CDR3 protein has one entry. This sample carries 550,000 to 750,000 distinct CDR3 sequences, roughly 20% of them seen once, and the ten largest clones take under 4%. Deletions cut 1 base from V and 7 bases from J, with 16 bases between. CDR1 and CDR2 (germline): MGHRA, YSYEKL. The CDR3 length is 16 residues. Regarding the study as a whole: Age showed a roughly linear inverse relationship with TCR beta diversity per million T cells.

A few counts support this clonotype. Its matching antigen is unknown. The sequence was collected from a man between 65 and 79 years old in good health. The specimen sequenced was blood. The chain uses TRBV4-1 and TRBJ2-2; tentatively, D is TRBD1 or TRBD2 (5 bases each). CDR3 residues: CASSQVIGEFGGELFF. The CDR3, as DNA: TGCGCCAGCAGCCAAGTAATAGGGGAGTTCGGCGGGGAGCTGTTTTTT.